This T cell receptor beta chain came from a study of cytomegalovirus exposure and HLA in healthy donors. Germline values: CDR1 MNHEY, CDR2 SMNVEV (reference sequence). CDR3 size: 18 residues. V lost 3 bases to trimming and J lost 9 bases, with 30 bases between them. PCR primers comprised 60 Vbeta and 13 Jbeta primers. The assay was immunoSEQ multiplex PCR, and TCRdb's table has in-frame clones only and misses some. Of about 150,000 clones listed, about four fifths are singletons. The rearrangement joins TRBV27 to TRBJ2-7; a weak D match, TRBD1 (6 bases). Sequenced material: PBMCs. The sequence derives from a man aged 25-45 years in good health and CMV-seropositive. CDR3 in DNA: TGTGCCAGCAGTTTTGCTTACAACGACAGGCCCCGTTTTGATTGGCAGTACTTC. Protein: CASSFAYNDRPRFDWQYF.